This T cell receptor beta chain came from a study of blood T cell repertoires in COVID-19. Profiling relied on immunoSEQ multiplex PCR, and the TCRdb table lists in-frame clones only, not all of them. The table has 250,000 to 300,000 clones, 88% seen once. Enrolment of Seattle patients took place during active infection, and they were followed longitudinally. CDR1 and CDR2 (germline): MGHDK, SYGVNS. Losses at the gene ends were 7 bases for V and 4 bases for J; bases not matched to a gene: 16. The CDR3 covers 16 residues. The genes are TRBV25-1 and TRBJ2-7, with 7 nucleotides matching TRBD2. The sequence derives from a woman aged 25-40 years with COVID-19, enrolled during active disease. The specimen was peripheral blood. CDR3 DNA sequence: TGTGCCAGCACTCCGGCGGGGAGCGGGGAAGTATACGAGCAGTACTTC. It yields the protein CASTPAGSGEVYEQYF.